The 27 T cell receptor beta chains below come from one sample, sequenced in a study of blood T cell repertoires in COVID-19. This table comes from immunoSEQ multiplex PCR, and its TCRdb copy is limited to in-frame clones, with some not included. This sample has some 87,000 clones, with 85% found just once. Sequenced material: peripheral blood. Receptor source: a woman between 70 and 85 years old with active or convalescent COVID-19.

This clone has just a few counts. This chain joins TRBV19 and TRBJ1-1, with D possibly being TRBD1 (5 bases). The CDR3 has 14 residues. Germline values: CDR1 LNHDA, CDR2 SQIVND (reference sequence). Trimming took 7 bases from V and 5 from J, leaving 17 bases between them. The CDR3: CASTPGGGLTEAFF. The DNA of the CDR3 is TGTGCCAGTACACCCGGGGGGGGGTTGACTGAAGCTTTCTTT.

This clone was detected once. The genes are TRBV6-5 and TRBJ2-5, with a tentative D call TRBD2 (6 bases). The CDR3 extends over 12 amino acids. V lost 7 bases and J lost 7, with 13 bases in between. Germline CDR1 and CDR2: MNHEY and SVGAGI. CDR3 DNA sequence: TGTGCCAGCAACAGAAAAGCGGGGACCCAGTACTTC. It encodes CASNRKAGTQYF.

This chain connects TRBV2 to TRBJ2-1; D may be TRBD2 (5 bases). Per germline, CDR1 SNHLY and CDR2 FYNNEI. This CDR3 contains 14 residues. V was pared by 6 bases and J by 2 bases, with 11 bases between. The CDR3 loop reads CASSSGLTYNEQFF. CDR3 in DNA: TGTGCCAGCAGCTCGGGGTTGACCTACAATGAGCAGTTCTTC.

This sequence joins TRBV6-6 and TRBJ1-2; TRBD1 aligns across 7 bases. CDR1 and CDR2 (germline): MNHNY, SVGAGI (reference sequence). The V gene end was trimmed by 4 bases and the J gene end by 2 bases; junction bases not matched to a gene: 1. CDR3 length: 13 amino acids. The CDR3 sequence: CASSSTGNYGYTF. The CDR3, as DNA: TGTGCCAGCAGTTCGACAGGGAACTATGGCTACACCTTC.

The V and J genes are TRBV2 and TRBJ1-2, with a tentative D call TRBD1 (6 bases). Germline assignment: CDR1 SNHLY and CDR2 FYNNEI. The CDR3 runs 14 residues. Trimming stripped 4 bases from V and 3 bases from J, with 12 bases between. The CDR3 reads CASSGQGSDYGYTF. CDR3 bases: TGTGCCAGCAGTGGCCAGGGGAGTGACTATGGCTACACCTTC.

The chain carries TRBV6-5 and TRBJ1-6, with D possibly being TRBD1 (5 bases). From germline, CDR1 is MNHEY and CDR2 SVGAGI. The CDR3 is 15 residues long. V shed 6 bases and J shed 8 bases, with 17 bases lying between them. CDR3 region: CASSSTQVTDSPLHF. CDR3 bases: TGTGCCAGCAGCTCAACACAGGTCACGGATTCACCCCTCCACTTT.

The chain combines TRBV19 with TRBJ2-7; 11 nucleotides match TRBD1. V gave up 3 bases and J gave up 6 bases; unmatched junction bases: 7. Germline-derived CDR1 and CDR2 are LNHDA and SQIVND (reference sequence). CDR3 length: 15 amino acids. CDR3 region: CASSIQGQGASEQYF. The CDR3 nucleotides read TGTGCCAGTAGTATCCAAGGACAGGGGGCCTCCGAGCAGTACTTC. Full variable domain (rest looked up from reference TRBV19 and TRBJ2-7): DGGITQSPKYLFRKEGQNVTLSCEQNLNHDAMYWYRQDPGQGLRLIYYSQIVNDFQKGDIAEGYSVSREKKESFPLTVTSAQKNPTAFYLCASSIQGQGASEQYFGPGTRLTVT.

CDR3 in amino acids: CAISSSSGNTIYF. CDR3 bases: TGTGCCATCAGTTCCTCCTCTGGAAACACCATATATTTT. V is TRBV10-3 and J is TRBJ1-3; D not certain. V lost 5 bases and J lost 0, with 5 bases in between. CDR3 length: 13 amino acids. CDR1 is ENHRY and CDR2 is SYGVKD in the germline V gene.

This clone was seen a handful of times. The rearrangement uses TRBV10-2 and TRBJ2-2; TRBD1 agrees at 9 bases. The J segment lost 4 bases and the V segment lost 7 bases, leaving 4 bases of the junction unmatched. Germline V gene data show CDR1 as WSHSY and CDR2 as SAAADI. CDR3 length: 14 residues. CDR3 in DNA: TGCGCCAGCAAGGGACAGGGCTTCACCGGGGAGCTGTTTTTT. Encoded protein: CASKGQGFTGELFF.

The rearrangement links TRBV9 to TRBJ1-2, with no clear D. V lost 3 bases to trimming and J lost 5 bases, with 17 bases between them. The CDR3 runs 15 residues. The germline V gene encodes CDR1 SGDLS and CDR2 YYNGEE. The chain's CDR3 is CASSGSLMDFYGYTF. The CDR3 DNA sequence: TGTGCCAGCAGCGGGTCTTTGATGGACTTTTATGGCTACACCTTC.

V usage is TRBV6-2 or TRBV6-3 and J usage is TRBJ2-4; 8 positions match TRBD1. J was trimmed by 5 bases and V by 5 bases; bases with no gene match: 11. Per the germline V gene, CDR1 is MNHEY and CDR2 is SVGEGT. The CDR3 is 16 amino acids. CDR3 coding DNA: TGTGCCAGCAGTCCGACAGGGGTGAGGGTAGAAAACATTCAGTACTTC. Translation gives CASSPTGVRVENIQYF.

The genes are TRBV24-1 and TRBJ2-5, with D perhaps matching TRBD2 (6 bases). Trimming removed 4 bases at V and 2 bases at J, with 13 bases between. CDR1 and CDR2 (germline): KGHDR, SFDVKD. This CDR3 has 15 residues. The CDR3: CATSESSSAQETQYF. In DNA form, the CDR3 reads TGTGCCACCAGTGAGTCCTCTAGCGCGCAAGAGACCCAGTACTTC.

This rearrangement joins TRBV28 to TRBJ2-5; 7 bases fit TRBD2. The CDR3 is 14 residues long. With 5 bases clipped from V and 5 bases from J, the junction kept 8 bases outside the gene matches. In germline, CDR1 is MDHEN, CDR2 SYDVKM. CDR3: CASSTPSGGETQYF. For the CDR3, the DNA is TGTGCCAGCAGTACCCCTAGCGGAGGGGAGACCCAGTACTTC.

V gene TRBV9 combines with J gene TRBJ1-4; unclear D gene. In germline, CDR1 is SGDLS, CDR2 YYNGEE. V lost 4 bases to trimming and J lost 0 bases, with 7 bases between them. The CDR3 is 14 amino acids. CDR3 region: CASSPSATNEKLFF. DNA for the CDR3: TGTGCCAGCAGCCCAAGCGCAACTAATGAAAAACTGTTTTTT.

The chain uses TRBV7-2 and TRBJ2-2; the D gene is possibly TRBD2 (7 bases). Trimming stripped 6 bases from V and 1 base from J, with 15 bases between. The CDR3 loop spans 16 amino acids. Germline V gene sequence: CDR1 SGHTA, CDR2 FQGNSA. The CDR3 region is CASRGQPGGNTGELFF. CDR3 DNA: TGTGCCAGCAGAGGACAGCCGGGGGGGAACACCGGGGAGCTGTTTTTT.

The chain couples TRBV7-8 to TRBJ2-1; D remains ambiguous. The CDR3 runs to 15 residues. Germline CDR1 SGHVS, CDR2 FQNEAQ. The V end was cut by 4 bases, the J end by 0 bases, with 10 bases between. CDR3 protein: CASSSTKNSYNEQFF. CDR3 DNA: TGTGCCAGCAGCTCAACTAAAAACTCCTACAATGAGCAGTTCTTC.

This chain connects TRBV13 to TRBJ1-5; D is unresolved. The V gene's germline CDR1 is PRHDT and CDR2 FYEKMQ (reference sequence). The CDR3 runs 18 residues. V was cut by 1 base and J by 0 bases, with 16 bases left in between. The CDR3 protein is CASSLVSCQRLSNQPQHF. CDR3 nucleotide sequence: TGTGCCAGCAGCTTAGTATCCTGTCAGCGCCTTAGCAATCAGCCCCAGCATTTT.

The rearrangement uses TRBV19 and TRBJ1-6; 7 nucleotides match TRBD1. V lost 5 bases to trimming and J lost 10 bases; unmatched junction nucleotides: 11. Germline loops: CDR1 LNHDA, CDR2 SQIVND (reference sequence). This CDR3 is 15 amino acids long. The CDR3 is CASSPRPGGGSPLHF. The CDR3 DNA sequence: TGTGCCAGTAGTCCCCGGCCAGGGGGAGGATCACCCCTCCACTTT.

This clone has only one observation. The chain uses TRBV19 and TRBJ2-2; 12 bases are shared with TRBD2. This CDR3 is 16 amino acids long. The V gene end was trimmed by 3 bases and the J gene end by 5 bases; junction bases not matched to a gene: 4. Germline lookup yields CDR1 LNHDA and CDR2 SQIVND (reference sequence). The DNA for the CDR3 is TGTGCCAGTAGTATTGTACTAGCGGGGGGAACCGGGGAGCTGTTTTTT. It yields the protein CASSIVLAGGTGELFF. Full variable domain (outside the CDR3, taken from reference TRBV19 and TRBJ2-2): DGGITQSPKYLFRKEGQNVTLSCEQNLNHDAMYWYRQDPGQGLRLIYYSQIVNDFQKGDIAEGYSVSREKKESFPLTVTSAQKNPTAFYLCASSIVLAGGTGELFFGEGSRLTVL.

This chain connects TRBV6-6 to TRBJ1-1, with TRBD1 identical over 9 bases. The germline gives CDR1 MNHNY, CDR2 SVGAGI (reference sequence). The V and J ends lost 6 bases and 3 bases, in that order; junction bases with no gene match: 8. CDR3 length: 15 amino acids. The CDR3 sequence: CASRPGQGTDTEAFF. The CDR3 DNA reads as TGTGCCAGCAGACCCGGACAGGGGACGGACACTGAAGCTTTCTTT.

The rearrangement joins TRBV7-2 to TRBJ2-4; TRBD2 matches 10 bases. The junction had 2 bases not matched to a gene; V was cut back by 3 bases and J by 6 bases. The length of the CDR3 is 14 residues. The germline V gene has CDR1 SGHTA and CDR2 FQGNSA. The CDR3 coding sequence is TGTGCCAGCAGCTTGTTAGCGGGGGGAAACATTCAGTACTTC. This encodes CASSLLAGGNIQYF.

V usage is TRBV5-1 and J usage is TRBJ2-2; 7 bases line up with TRBD2. V shed 1 base, J shed 4 bases, and the junction held 7 bases outside the gene matches. Germline assignment: CDR1 SGHRS and CDR2 YFSETQ. The CDR3 consists of 16 residues. CDR3 protein: CASSLRAGDSTGELFF. CDR3 DNA: TGCGCCAGCAGCTTGAGGGCGGGGGACTCCACCGGGGAGCTGTTTTTT.

CDR3 region: CASSPRHPHGYTF. The DNA for the CDR3 is TGTGCCAGCAGTCCAAGACACCCCCATGGCTACACCTTC. The genes are TRBV6-5 and TRBJ1-2; D is ambiguous. This CDR3 spans 13 amino acids. Germline loops: CDR1 MNHEY, CDR2 SVGAGI. The V and J ends lost 5 bases and 6 bases respectively, with 13 bases between them.

This chain uses TRBV11-2 with TRBJ1-2, with 8 bases matching TRBD1. Germline trimming cut 5 bases from V and 1 base from J; bases unmatched to any gene: 3. There are 14 residues in the CDR3. Germline V gives CDR1 SGHAT, CDR2 FQNNGV. The CDR3 bases are TGTGCCAGCAGCCCCACAGGGGGTAACTATGGCTACACCTTC. Its translation: CASSPTGGNYGYTF.

The V and J genes are TRBV27 and TRBJ1-2; 7 nucleotides line up with TRBD1. CDR3 length equals 14 residues. V lost 3 bases and J lost 0; bases outside the gene matches: 1. CDR1 MNHEY and CDR2 SMNVEV come from the germline V gene (reference sequence). For the CDR3, the DNA is TGTGCCAGCAGTTTGGGACAGTCTAACTATGGCTACACCTTC. Amino acid sequence: CASSLGQSNYGYTF.

The rearrangement uses TRBV7-9 and TRBJ1-1; D possibly corresponds to TRBD1 (5 bases). Trimming stripped 1 base from V and 11 bases from J, with 17 bases between. This CDR3 spans 14 amino acids. Germline CDR1 and CDR2: SEHNR and FQNEAQ (reference sequence). The CDR3 region is CASSLVQVSPEAFF. In DNA, the CDR3 is TGTGCCAGCAGCTTAGTACAGGTCTCCCCCGAGGCTTTCTTT.

The CDR3 loop is CASSEDSNYGYTF. In DNA form, the CDR3 reads TGTGCCAGCAGTGAAGACAGTAACTATGGCTACACCTTC. V and J are TRBV6-1 and TRBJ1-2, with no clear D. The CDR3 spans 13 residues. Germline assignment: CDR1 MNHNS and CDR2 SASEGT. Trimming took off 1 base at V and 1 base at J, with 4 bases between the two ends.